This T cell receptor (beta chain) appears in the sequencing data of a study of T cells in narcolepsy. Study background: Enrolled donors included narcolepsy type 1 or type 2 patients and healthy controls.

This CDR3 contains 12 residues. Per the germline V gene, CDR1 is MNHNS and CDR2 is SASEGT. Study-level points and caveats: Autoreactive HCRT-specific and TRIB2-specific clonotypes were marked in same-patient CSF-versus-blood CD4+ comparisons. Healthy controls reportedly lacked the autoreactive clonotypes serially found in patients' blood.

To note about this clone: Its specificity is unknown. Mismatch with germline at one junction end may stem from a read error.

Sequenced by immunoSEQ multiplex PCR; TCRdb stores in-frame clones only, minus some. In the table there are about 43,000 clones, 88% of which are singletons. This chain links TRBV6-1 with TRBJ2-1; 7 bases line up with TRBD1. The clonotype comes from a human donor with narcolepsy. The sequencing input was CD45RA- memory CD4+ T cells from PBMCs. The CDR3 bases are TGTGCCAGCGAGTCGTCAACAGGGGATTTCGTCTTC. Protein product: CASESSTGDFVF.